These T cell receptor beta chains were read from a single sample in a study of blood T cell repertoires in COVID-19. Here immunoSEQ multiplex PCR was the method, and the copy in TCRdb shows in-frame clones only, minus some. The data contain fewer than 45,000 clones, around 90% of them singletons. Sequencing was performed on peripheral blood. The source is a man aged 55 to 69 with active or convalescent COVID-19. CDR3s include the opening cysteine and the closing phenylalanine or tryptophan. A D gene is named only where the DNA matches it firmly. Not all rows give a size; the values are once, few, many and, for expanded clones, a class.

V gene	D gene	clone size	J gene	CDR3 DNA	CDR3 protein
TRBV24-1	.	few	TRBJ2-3	TGTGCCACCAGTGAATGGGAGGAGGGTACGCAGTATTTT	CATSEWEEGTQYF
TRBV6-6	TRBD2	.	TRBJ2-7	TGTGCCAGCAGCCCGGGACTAGCGGGAGTTCTCGAGCAGTACTTC	CASSPGLAGVLEQYF
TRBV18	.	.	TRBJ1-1	TGTGCCAGCTCACCTATTCGGGATCCAGGCACTGAAGCTTTCTTT	CASSPIRDPGTEAFF
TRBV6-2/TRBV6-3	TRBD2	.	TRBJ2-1	TGTGCCAGCAGGCCTAGCGGGAGAAATGAGCAGTTCTTC	CASRPSGRNEQFF
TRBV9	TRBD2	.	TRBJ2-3	TGTGCCAGCCGTGGGACTAGCGGCACAGATACGCAGTATTTT	CASRGTSGTDTQYF
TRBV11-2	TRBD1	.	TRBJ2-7	TGTGCCAGCAGCGATCGCTTCCGGGACAGGGGGAATCCCTACGAGCAGTACTTC	CASSDRFRDRGNPYEQYF
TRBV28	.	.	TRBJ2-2	TGTGCCAGCGGGAGGAACACCGGGGAGCTGTTTTTT	CASGRNTGELFF
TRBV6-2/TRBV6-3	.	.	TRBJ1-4	TGTGCCAGCAGTTTAAGTACGGTAAATGAAAAACTGTTTTTT	CASSLSTVNEKLFF
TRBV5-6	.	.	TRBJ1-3	TGTGCCAGCAGCCCATTGGGAGGTGGAAACACCATATATTTT	CASSPLGGGNTIYF
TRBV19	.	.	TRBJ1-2	TGTGCCAGTAGTATAGAGGGCCCGCACTATGGCTACACCTTC	CASSIEGPHYGYTF
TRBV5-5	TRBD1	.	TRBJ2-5	TGTGCCAGCAGCTTGGGGGACAGGGATTGGGAGACCCAGTACTTC	CASSLGDRDWETQYF
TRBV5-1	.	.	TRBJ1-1	TGCGCCAGCAGCTTGGCCACGGGGGGCACTGAAGCTTTCTTT	CASSLATGGTEAFF
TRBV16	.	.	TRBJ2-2	TGTGCCAGCAGCCAATCGGCTAGATCCGGGGAGCTGTTTTTT	CASSQSARSGELFF
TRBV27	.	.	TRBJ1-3	TGTGCCAGCAGTTTGACTTCTCCGGGGTCTGGAAACACCATATATTTT	CASSLTSPGSGNTIYF
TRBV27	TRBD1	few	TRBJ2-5	TGTGCCAGCGCTCCGACAAAACAGGGGCCCCAGTACTTC	CASAPTKQGPQYF
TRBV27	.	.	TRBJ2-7	TGTGCCAGCAGTTTGGGGCCCTTCTCCTACGAGCAGTACTTC	CASSLGPFSYEQYF
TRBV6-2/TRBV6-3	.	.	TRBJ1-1	TGTGCCAGCAGTTACTCCAGGGGATGGAACACTGAAGCTTTCTTT	CASSYSRGWNTEAFF
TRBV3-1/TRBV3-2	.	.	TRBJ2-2	TGTGCCAGCAGCCAAGATCGCTCACTGAACACCGGGGAGCTGTTTTTT	CASSQDRSLNTGELFF
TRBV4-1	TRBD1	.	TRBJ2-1	TGCGCCAGCAGACGACAGGGAGTCTACAATGAGCAGTTCTTC	CASRRQGVYNEQFF
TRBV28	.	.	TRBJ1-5	TGTGCCAGCAGTTTGACAGGTCGGGAGCCCCAGCATTTT	CASSLTGREPQHF
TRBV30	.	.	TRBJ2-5	TGTGCCTGGATGTCTTACGGGAGAGAGACCCAGTACTTC	CAWMSYGRETQYF
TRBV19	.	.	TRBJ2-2	TGTGCCAGTAGTATGGTGGGGGCGGACACCGGGGAGCTGTTTTTT	CASSMVGADTGELFF
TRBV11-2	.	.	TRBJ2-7	TGTGCCAGCAGCTTAGCGGTCGAGCAGTACTTC	CASSLAVEQYF
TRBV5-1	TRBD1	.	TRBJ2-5	TGCGCCAGCAGCTTGGCTCCGGGACAGTCAGAGACCCAGTACTTC	CASSLAPGQSETQYF
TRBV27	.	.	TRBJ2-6	TGTGCCAGCAGTATTGAGGGCTCGCGGGCCAACGTCCTGACTTTC	CASSIEGSRANVLTF
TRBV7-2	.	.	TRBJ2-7	TGTGCCAGCAGCTTGGCGGGTGCCGACTACGAGCAGTACTTC	CASSLAGADYEQYF
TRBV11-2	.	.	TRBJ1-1	TGTGCCAGCAGCTTAGCACTGAAAGCTTTCTTT	CASSLALKAFF
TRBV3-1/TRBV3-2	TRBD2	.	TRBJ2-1	TGTGCCAGCAGCCAAGCGGGGGGTAGCGGGAGGACCTACAATGAGCAGTTCTTC	CASSQAGGSGRTYNEQFF
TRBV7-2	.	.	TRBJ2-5	TGTGCCAGCAGCCTAACCAGGGTAAATCTTGAGACCCAGTACTTC	CASSLTRVNLETQYF
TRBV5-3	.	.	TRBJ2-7	TGTGCCAGAAGCTTGAGACAGGACCACTACGAGCAGTACTTC	CARSLRQDHYEQYF
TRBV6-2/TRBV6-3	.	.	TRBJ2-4	TGTGCCAGCAGTTACTCGACGAGGGAAAAAAACATTCAGTACTTC	CASSYSTREKNIQYF
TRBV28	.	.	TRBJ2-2	TGTGCCAGCAGTTTTTTTTTCGGGAGTAACACCGGGGAGCTGTTTTTT	CASSFFFGSNTGELFF
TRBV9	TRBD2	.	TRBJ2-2	TGTGCCAGCAGCGTAGTAGGCGGGGGGAACACCGGGGAGCTGTTTTTT	CASSVVGGGNTGELFF
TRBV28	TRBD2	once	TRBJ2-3	TGTGCCAGCAGTTTCGGCCCAAGACTAGCGGGAGAGTCAGATACGCAGTATTTT	CASSFGPRLAGESDTQYF
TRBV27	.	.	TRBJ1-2	TGTGCCAGCAGTCCGACAGGTTTTGGCTACACCTTC	CASSPTGFGYTF
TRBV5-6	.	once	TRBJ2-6	TGTGCCAGCAGCTTGGACAGGGTCCTTGGGGCCAACGTCCTGACTTTC	CASSLDRVLGANVLTF
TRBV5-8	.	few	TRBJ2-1	TGTGCCAGCTGCCAGGGGACAAGTGAGCAGTTCTTC	CASCQGTSEQFF
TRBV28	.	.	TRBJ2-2	TGTGCCAGCAGTTTAGTCCGGTTGACCGGGGAGCTGTTTTTT	CASSLVRLTGELFF
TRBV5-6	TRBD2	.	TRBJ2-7	TGTGCCAGCAGCTTGGGGACTAGCGGGAAAGGAGGCTACGAGCAGTACTTC	CASSLGTSGKGGYEQYF
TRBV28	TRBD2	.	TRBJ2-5	TGTGCCAGCAGCGGGCCGGGACTAGCGACCCAAGGGACCCAGTACTTC	CASSGPGLATQGTQYF
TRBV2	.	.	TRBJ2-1	TGTGCCAGCAGTGAAGGCGTAGTCCATGAGCAGTTCTTC	CASSEGVVHEQFF
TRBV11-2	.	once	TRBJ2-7	TGTGCCAGCAGCTTACAAGGGGGCTCCTACGAGCAGTACTTC	CASSLQGGSYEQYF
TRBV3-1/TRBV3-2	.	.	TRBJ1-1	TGTGCCAGCAGCCATACCCCTAACCCGGCTTTCTTT	CASSHTPNPAFF
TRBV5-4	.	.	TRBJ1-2	TGTGCCAGCAGCGGACACCAGGGTACCTATGGCTACACCTTC	CASSGHQGTYGYTF
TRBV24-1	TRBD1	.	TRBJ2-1	TGTGCCGCCCGGGACAGAGGGGGTGATGAGCAGTTCTTC	CAARDRGGDEQFF
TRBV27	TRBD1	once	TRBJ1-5	TGTGCCAGCGGAAAGTATACAGGGGGCTTTAGCAATCAGCCCCAGCATTTT	CASGKYTGGFSNQPQHF
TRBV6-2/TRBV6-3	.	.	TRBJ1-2	TGTGCCAGCAGTTACGGGGGCAGTCGCTATGGCTACACCTTC	CASSYGGSRYGYTF
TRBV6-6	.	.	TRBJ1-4	TGTGCCAGCAGTTCCCAGGTCGAAAAACTGTTTTTT	CASSSQVEKLFF
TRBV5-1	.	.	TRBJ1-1	TGCGCCAGCAGACCAATGGGGGGGGCGCTGGACACTGAAGCTTTCTTT	CASRPMGGALDTEAFF
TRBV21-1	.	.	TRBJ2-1	TGTGCCAGCAGCAAAGATGACCGGGACTACAATGAGCAGTTCTTC	CASSKDDRDYNEQFF
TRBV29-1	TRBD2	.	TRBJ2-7	TGCAGCGTGCGAAAGCTAGCGGTCTCCTACGAGCAGTACTTC	CSVRKLAVSYEQYF
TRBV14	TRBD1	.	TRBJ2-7	TGTGCCAGCAGCCAAGCCTCCGGGACAGGGTTCCGCGAGCAGTACTTC	CASSQASGTGFREQYF
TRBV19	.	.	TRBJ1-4	TGTGCCAGTAGTCAAACTCTGACAGTTGAAAAACTGTTTTTT	CASSQTLTVEKLFF
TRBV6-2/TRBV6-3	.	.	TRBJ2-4	TGTGCCAGCAGTAACTTCCCCCTCGGGAAGCAAAACATTCAGTACTTC	CASSNFPLGKQNIQYF
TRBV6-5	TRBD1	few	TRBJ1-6	TGTGCCAGCAGTCGCTCGGGACAGAACTTACCCCTCCACTTT	CASSRSGQNLPLHF